This T cell receptor beta chain was profiled in a study of PD-L1 blockade in urothelial cancer (dated by TCRdb to the late 2010s). As for the study more broadly: Every patient began therapy around 2014 and was given atezolizumab 1,200 mg intravenously every 3 weeks. Pretreatment blood TCR-seq was available for about 27 patients, at least one posttreatment blood collection was obtained for some 24 patients, and tumor TCR-seq was available for some 24 patients. Patients had an ECOG performance status of 0 or 1 and had received between 0 and 3 prior chemotherapy regimens. Blood samples were analyzed at 3 weeks after treatment start (second dose) and at 6 weeks after treatment start. Whole exome sequencing and RNA sequencing of pretreatment tumors were performed alongside TCR sequencing in the same patients. An exploratory multi-omic analysis was conducted of the somatic, immune and clinical correlates of response to PD-L1 blockade with atezolizumab in urothelial cancer. Durable clinical benefit was defined as progression-free survival longer than 6 months, and TCR features were also tested against progression-free and overall survival. About 90% of the roughly 30 patients were males with bladder-origin urothelial cancer, and about 60% of the roughly 29 reported a prior smoking history. Blood samples gave a median of roughly 150,000 T cells and tens of thousands of unique TCRs, with a median clonality of approximately 0.08. Pretreatment tumor samples, along with matched peripheral blood serially collected before and after atezolizumab treatment, were subjected to TCR sequencing. Durable clinical benefit was achieved by nine patients and was not achieved by 20 patients.

The CDR3 numbers 15 residues from cysteine through phenylalanine. Solely the CDR3 DNA is kept, with 45 bases framed from the first base. CDR1 and CDR2 were assigned from the germline V gene (reference sequence) as LNHDA and SQIVND. The germline ends are 14 bases apart after V is trimmed by 4 bases and J by 7 bases. The cohort comprised about 30 patients with locally advanced or metastatic urothelial carcinoma treated at Memorial Sloan Kettering on a trial protocol. Peripheral blood mononuclear cells were collected pretreatment and during treatment, with between 1 and 8 total time points per patient. The Qiagen DNeasy Blood extraction kit was used to purify genomic DNA from total PBMCs and from tumor samples. PBMCs were collected pretreatment and during treatment, and were isolated and stored as previously described. Each PCR received spiked-in synthetic TCR analog templates so that absolute template abundance could be estimated from read counts. TCRbeta CDR3 regions were amplified from genomic DNA with bias-controlled V and J gene primers using the immunoSEQ assay. Sequencing of rearranged TCRbeta segments was performed at approximately 20X coverage. Per the original workflow: Sequencing errors were corrected by clustering and CDR3s were annotated against IMGT to assign V, D and J genes. Downstream analyses used only productive TCRbeta rearrangements and left out out-of-frame or stop-codon sequences. Clonality was computed as one minus Shannon entropy normalized by the log of the number of unique productive sequences. Fisher's exact test with Benjamini-Hochberg correction, using a cutoff of adjusted p below 0.01, was how clones that differed between time points or between blood and tumor were identified. TCRdb's version of the immuneACCESS table is confined to in-frame rearrangements and falls short of the full clone set. An unresolved V gene accounts for under half of the shortfall where checked; the remainder is of unknown origin. V and J calls and clone size are copied from that table; D and trimming were computed from the DNA. Recorded for this sample are about 26,000 clones; 70% to 90% of them occurred a single time. The biggest ten clones account for under 40% of the sample.

Summary of the overall study and its limitations: Patients with durable benefit showed greater expansion of tumor-associated TCR clones in peripheral blood 3 weeks after starting treatment (n ≈ 20, p = 0.022). Because the sample size was small (n ≈ 28) and many of the analyses were exploratory, the results are meant to be hypothesis-generating. Improved progression-free and overall survival was associated with having pretreatment peripheral blood TCR clonality below the median.

Comment on this clone: Its antigen is still unknown. No base quality values were provided; no much bigger clone lies one nucleotide off.

The TCR comes from a man aged 60-69 years with urothelial cancer. This receptor chain uses TRBV19 and TRBJ1-6; TRBD1 might be the D gene, on 5 matching bases. The sequences come from PBMCs, collected around atezolizumab (anti-PD-L1) treatment. The CDR3 is CASSNQGLQNSPLHF. The bases read TGTGCCAGTAGTAACCAGGGACTTCAGAATTCACCCCTCCACTTT.